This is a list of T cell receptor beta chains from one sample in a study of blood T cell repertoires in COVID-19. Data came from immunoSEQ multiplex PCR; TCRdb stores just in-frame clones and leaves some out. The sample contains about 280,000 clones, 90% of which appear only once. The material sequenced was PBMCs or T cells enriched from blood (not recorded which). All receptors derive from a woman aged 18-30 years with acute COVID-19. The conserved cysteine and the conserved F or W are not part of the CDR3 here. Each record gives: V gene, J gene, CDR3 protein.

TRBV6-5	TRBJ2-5	ASRLAGGETQY
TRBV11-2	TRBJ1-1	ASSLHRDYTEAF
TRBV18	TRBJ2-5	ASSPPVRGAETQY
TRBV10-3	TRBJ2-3	AISVQAGTDTQY
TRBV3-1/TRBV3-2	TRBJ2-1	ASSQGAKQF
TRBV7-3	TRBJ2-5	ASSLDRKETQY
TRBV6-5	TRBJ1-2	ASSYNGQGNGYT
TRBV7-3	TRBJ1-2	ASSLTSGTGVYGYT
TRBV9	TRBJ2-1	ASSLAGSGVPSSYNEQF
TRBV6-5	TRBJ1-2	ASSYSVLTNYGYT
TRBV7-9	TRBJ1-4	ASSSSAGEKLF
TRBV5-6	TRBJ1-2	ASSLNQGRGGYT
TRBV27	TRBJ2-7	ASRSGGADEQY
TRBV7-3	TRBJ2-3	ASSLTDTQY
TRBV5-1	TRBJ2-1	ASSFRGGDEQF
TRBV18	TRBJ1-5	ASSDYTNQPQH
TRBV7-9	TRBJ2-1	ASSPEGQF
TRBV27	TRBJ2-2	ASSFSTGELF
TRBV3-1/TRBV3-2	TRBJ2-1	ASSQFNSGRGNEQF
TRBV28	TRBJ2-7	ASTPTLDRLAGGPGSSYEQY
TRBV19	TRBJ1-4	ASTSTGPDEKLF
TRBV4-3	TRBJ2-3	ASSQVRVADSTDTQY
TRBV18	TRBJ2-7	ASSHQRLLADLTYEQY